This TCR beta chain originates from a study of CD4+ T cells in melanoma. Regarding the study as a whole: CD8+ T cell, macrophage and B cell function reportedly correlated with neoantigen-specific CD4+ T cells. Neoantigen-specific CD4+ T cells in melanoma reportedly had diverse differentiation states.

TCRdb's table, derived via immunoSEQ multiplex PCR, lists solely in-frame clones and lacks some. The table lists 7,500 to 9,500 clones, over 55% of them singletons, with over 15% in the top ten. There are 15 residues in the CDR3. Per the germline V gene, CDR1 is SNHLY and CDR2 is FYNNEI. The germline V and J ends were trimmed by 4 bases and 4 bases, with 16 bases remaining between them. This clone was seen more than once but under ten times. What it recognizes is unknown. This receptor was taken from a human donor with melanoma. What was sequenced was cells from a culture (not recorded whether cultured in vitro). The gene calls are TRBV2 and TRBJ1-1; TRBD1 is a possible D gene (6 bases). CDR3 loop: CASSAPTGPSTEAFF. The CDR3, as DNA: TGTGCCAGCAGTGCCCCTACAGGGCCGAGCACTGAAGCTTTCTTT.